These 31 T cell receptor beta chains were sequenced from one sample in a study of blood T cells in healthy people across ages. A J-beta primer mix and a sample-barcoded 5' primer were used in a second PCR of roughly 7 to 12 cycles. In TCRdb, the 5' RACE reads were re-called with MiXCR into one record per CDR3 protein. The repertoire holds about 1,400,000 distinct CDR3 sequences, with 59% as singletons. Specimen: blood. These TCRs come from a man between 18 and 35 years old in good health.

V is TRBV11-2 and J is TRBJ1-2; no reliable D call. CDR1 is SGHAT, CDR2 FQNNGV, per germline. The CDR3 spans 13 residues. V dropped 5 bases and J dropped 6 bases, with 13 bases sitting between them. The CDR3 loop reads CASSAAGGDGYTF. The CDR3 DNA reads as TGTGCCAGCAGCGCGGCAGGCGGAGATGGCTACACCTTC.

This clonotype was seen a few times. The rearrangement links TRBV6-2 or TRBV6-3 to TRBJ2-1; maybe TRBD2 (5 bases). The CDR3 contains 13 residues. V was pared by 6 bases and J by 9 bases, with 15 bases between. Looked up from germline, CDR1 is MNHEY and CDR2 is SVGEGT. CDR3 sequence (DNA): TGTGCCAGCAGCTTAAGCCCGGGGAGTGAGCAGTTCTTC. Amino acids: CASSLSPGSEQFF.

The chain recombines TRBV7-9 with TRBJ1-2; 9 bases align to TRBD1. This CDR3 has 14 residues. Trimming took 4 bases from V and 8 from J; bases not matched to a gene: 8. The germline gives CDR1 SEHNR, CDR2 FQNEAQ (reference sequence). Here the CDR3 DNA reads TGTGCCAGCAGCTATCCCCCGGACAGGGGAGGCTACACCTTC. As protein: CASSYPPDRGGYTF.

The chain couples TRBV5-1 to TRBJ2-1; D uncertain. CDR1 is SGHRS and CDR2 is YFSETQ in the germline V gene. V dropped 4 bases and J dropped 2 bases, with 7 bases sitting between them. The length of the CDR3 is 13 residues. CDR3 protein: CASSERPYNEQFF. Written as DNA, the CDR3 is TGCGCCAGCAGCGAGAGGCCCTACAATGAGCAGTTCTTC.

This chain links TRBV7-9 with TRBJ1-1; TRBD1 agrees at 10 bases. With 5 bases clipped from V and 1 base from J, the junction kept 7 bases outside the gene matches. CDR3 length: 16 residues. CDR1 and CDR2 (germline): SEHNR, FQNEAQ (reference sequence). This chain's CDR3 is CASSPTGTGENTEAFF. In nucleotides, the CDR3 is TGTGCCAGCAGCCCAACCGGGACAGGGGAGAACACTGAAGCTTTCTTT. Combining the CDR3 with reference TRBV7-9 and TRBJ1-1 gives the whole variable domain DTGVSQNPRHKITKRGQNVTFRCDPISEHNRLYWYRQTLGQGPEFLTYFQNEAQLEKSRLLSDRFSAERPKGSFSTLEIQRTEQGDSAMYLCASSPTGTGENTEAFFGQGTRLTVV.

V usage is TRBV7-2 and J usage is TRBJ1-2; 8 bases match TRBD1. With 4 bases clipped from V and 7 bases from J, the junction kept 11 bases outside the gene matches. Per the germline V gene, CDR1 is SGHTA and CDR2 is FQGNSA. This CDR3 is built from 15 residues. CDR3 loop: CASSSIRGQGGGYTF. The DNA of the CDR3 is TGTGCCAGCAGCTCCATCAGGGGGCAGGGTGGTGGCTACACCTTC.

This clonotype was seen a few times. The chain links TRBV7-2 to TRBJ2-5, with a possible D match to TRBD2 (5 bases). The germline CDR1 and CDR2 sequences are SGHTA and FQGNSA. This CDR3 region has 14 residues. Between the trimmed V and J ends, which lost 5 bases and 3 bases, there was a span of 13 bases. The CDR3 DNA follows: TGTGCCAGCAGCCCCAGCTGGGGAGAAGAGACCCAGTACTTC. Translated, it gives CASSPSWGEETQYF.

The gene calls are TRBV29-1 and TRBJ2-7; 7 bases are a match to TRBD1. J was trimmed by 4 bases and V by 6 bases; bases with no gene match: 12. Germline lookup yields CDR1 SQVTM and CDR2 ANQGSEA. This CDR3 has 14 residues. The CDR3, as DNA: TGCAGCGTGCGGACAGGCACCGTTCGGTACGAGCAGTACTTC. Residues: CSVRTGTVRYEQYF.

This clonotype was seen only once. The chain is built from TRBV13 and TRBJ2-5; TRBD2 matches 11 bases. J was trimmed by 2 bases and V by 0 bases; bases with no gene match: 8. The germline CDR1 and CDR2 sequences are PRHDT and FYEKMQ (reference sequence). This CDR3 is 18 amino acids long. DNA for the CDR3: TGTGCCAGCAGCTTAGGACTAGCGGGGGTCCACAAACAAGAGACCCAGTACTTC. Its translation: CASSLGLAGVHKQETQYF.

This clonotype was seen only a few times. The J gene is TRBJ2-1, the V gene TRBV4-1; the match to TRBD2 covers 12 bases. Germline assignment: CDR1 MGHRA and CDR2 YSYEKL. J lost 4 bases, V lost 8 bases, and 3 bases had no gene match. This CDR3 contains 14 residues. CDR3 coding DNA: TGCGCCAGCCGGACTAGCGGGGAATACAATGAGCAGTTCTTC. The encoded protein is CASRTSGEYNEQFF.

This clonotype is a singleton in its sample. The chain joins TRBV7-9 to TRBJ1-5; 7 nucleotides align to TRBD1. Germline V gene data show CDR1 as SEHNR and CDR2 as FQNEAQ (reference sequence). V dropped 6 bases and J dropped 6; count of bases not matched to a gene: 8. CDR3 size: 14 residues. The CDR3 is CASRERGGCQPQHF. In DNA, the CDR3 is TGTGCCAGCAGGGAAAGAGGGGGCTGTCAGCCCCAGCATTTT.

A word on this clonotype: The junction and the germline gene differ at one end; a read error may be behind it. V gene TRBV4-1 combines with J gene TRBJ2-7, with TRBD1 as a possible D gene (5 bases). The germline V gene has CDR1 MGHRA and CDR2 YSYEKL. The CDR3 has 13 residues. The CDR3 sequence: CASSPLRGGEQYF. In DNA form, the CDR3 reads TGCGCTAGCAGCCCTTTAAGGGGCGGCGAGCAGTACTTC.

In its sample, this clonotype was seen a few times. This sequence joins TRBV10-3 and TRBJ2-5, with D maybe TRBD1 (5 bases). V was pared by 3 bases and J by 3 bases, with 11 bases between. This CDR3 region has 14 residues. CDR1 and CDR2 from the germline V gene are ENHRY and SYGVKD. CDR3 region: CAISDAGPEETQYF. Written as DNA, the CDR3 is TGTGCCATCAGTGATGCAGGGCCGGAAGAGACCCAGTACTTC.

This clonotype has just one count. The chain is built from TRBV4-2 and TRBJ2-3; weak D call: TRBD2 (5 bases). Trimming took 0 bases from V and 3 from J, leaving 10 bases between them. The germline V gene encodes CDR1 LGHNA and CDR2 YNFKEQ. This CDR3 spans 15 amino acids. DNA for the CDR3: TGTGCCAGCAGCCAAGACTGGCTAGCAACAGATACGCAGTATTTT. This codes for CASSQDWLATDTQYF.

This clonotype has only a few counts. The chain uses TRBV25-1 and TRBJ2-5; D gene unclear. Trimming pared 4 bases from V and 1 base from J, leaving 16 bases between. The germline V gene has CDR1 MGHDK and CDR2 SYGVNS. The CDR3 is 16 amino acids. The CDR3 DNA sequence: TGTGCCAGCAGTGCCAATGTTCAGGTTCTCCAAGAGACCCAGTACTTC. Its translation: CASSANVQVLQETQYF.

This sequence joins TRBV2 and TRBJ2-7; no clear D gene. This CDR3 contains 12 residues. The germline gives CDR1 SNHLY, CDR2 FYNNEI. V lost 4 bases and J lost 5, with 9 bases in between. The CDR3 nucleotides read TGTGCCAGCAGTGGGGGTTACGACGAGCAGTACTTC. Encoded protein: CASSGGYDEQYF.

In this sample, this clonotype turned up once. The chain combines TRBV29-1 with TRBJ1-2; 9 nucleotides align to TRBD1. Germline CDR1 reads SQVTM; CDR2 reads ANQGSEA. This CDR3 has 17 residues. V lost 4 bases, J lost 3 bases, and 15 bases stayed unmatched. The CDR3 sequence is CSVVSRDREGVDYGYTF. CDR3 DNA: TGCAGCGTTGTCTCTCGGGACAGGGAGGGTGTTGACTATGGCTACACCTTC. The whole variable domain, remainder taken from reference TRBV29-1 and TRBJ1-2, is SAVISQKPSRDICQRGTSLTIQCQVDSQVTMMFWYRQQPGQSLTLIATANQGSEATYESGFVIDKFPISRPNLTFSTLTVSNMSPEDSSIYLCSVVSRDREGVDYGYTFGSGTRLTVV.

The J gene is TRBJ2-3, the V gene TRBV27; D is unclear. Trimming removed 5 bases from V and 9 bases from J, with 12 bases in between. Per germline, CDR1 MNHEY and CDR2 SMNVEV (reference sequence). The CDR3 extends over 12 amino acids. The CDR3: CASSPRTGTQYF. DNA for the CDR3: TGTGCCAGCAGTCCCCGTACTGGCACGCAGTATTTT.

This clonotype was detected only a few times. This chain connects TRBV29-1 to TRBJ2-5; 9 bases agree with TRBD1. The CDR3 has 12 residues. The V and J ends lost 7 bases and 6 bases, in that order; junction bases with no gene match: 6. The germline gives CDR1 SQVTM, CDR2 ANQGSEA. In nucleotides, the CDR3 is TGCAGCGCTTGGGACAGGGCCAAGACCCAGTACTTC. Translation gives CSAWDRAKTQYF.

The rearrangement uses TRBV20-1 and TRBJ1-2, with 10 positions matching TRBD1. CDR1 and CDR2 from the germline V gene are DFQATT and SNEGSKA (reference sequence). The CDR3 has 14 amino acids. V was pared by 3 bases and J by 5 bases, with 6 bases of the junction left unmatched. This CDR3 reads CSARGDRGLYGYTF. The CDR3 nucleotides are TGCAGTGCTAGGGGGGACAGGGGATTATATGGCTACACCTTC.

V is TRBV19 and J is TRBJ2-1; maybe TRBD2 (5 bases). The J call could be wrong; TRBJ2-7 is a better fit for the DNA end. This CDR3 spans 14 amino acids. Germline assignment: CDR1 LNHDA and CDR2 SQIVND (reference sequence). CDR3 region: CASSITGIAYEQYF. CDR3 nucleotide sequence: TGTGCCAGTAGTATTACGGGGATCGCCTACGAGCAGTACTTC.

This chain connects TRBV2 to TRBJ2-7; D is possibly TRBD1 (6 bases). The CDR3 contains 14 residues. Germline V CDR1 and CDR2: SNHLY, FYNNEI. V shed 8 bases and J shed 0 bases, with 14 bases lying between them. In DNA, the CDR3 is TGTGCCAGCCGCAAAGGGGGACCCTCCTACGAGCAGTACTTC. It yields the protein CASRKGGPSYEQYF.

CDR3 DNA sequence: TGCGCCAGCAGCCAACTCCTGATGGGCCCCAACACTGAAGCTTTCTTT. It encodes CASSQLLMGPNTEAFF. This sequence joins TRBV4-1 and TRBJ1-1; no clear D gene. V lost 2 bases to trimming and J lost 2 bases, with 15 bases between them. In germline, CDR1 is MGHRA, CDR2 YSYEKL. The CDR3 has 16 amino acids.

CDR3 sequence (DNA): TGCAGTGCTAGACCGGTGGTGGACAATGAGCAGTACTTC. Translation gives CSARPVVDNEQYF. The chain couples TRBV20-1 to TRBJ2-1; possible D gene TRBD1, 5 bases. The end of the DNA is better explained by TRBJ2-7, so the J call may be wrong. CDR1 and CDR2 from the germline V gene are DFQATT and SNEGSKA (reference sequence). The CDR3 extends over 13 amino acids.

This chain links TRBV18 with TRBJ2-1; 7 nucleotides align to TRBD2. CDR1 and CDR2 from the germline V gene are KGHSH and LQKENI. V was clipped by 3 bases and J by 8 bases; unmatched bases: 13. The CDR3 spans 16 residues. The CDR3 sequence is CASSPELGTINDEQFF. The CDR3 nucleotides are TGTGCCAGCTCACCCGAACTCGGGACTATAAACGATGAGCAGTTCTTC.

This clonotype was seen a few times. The V gene is TRBV12-3 or TRBV12-4, the J gene TRBJ2-7, with 7 positions matching TRBD2. V lost 3 bases, J lost 1 base, and 9 bases stayed unmatched. This CDR3 is built from 16 residues. The CDR3 protein is CASSLAGVPLSYEQYF. In nucleotides, the CDR3 is TGTGCCAGCAGTTTGGCGGGAGTTCCCCTATCCTACGAGCAGTACTTC.

V and J are TRBV6-6 and TRBJ2-1; 7 nucleotides agree with TRBD2. Trimming removed 2 bases from V and 7 bases from J; junction bases left unmatched: 5. CDR1 is MNHNY and CDR2 is SVGAGI in the germline V gene (reference sequence). The CDR3 has 14 amino acids. The CDR3 protein is CASSYGREQNEQFF. The CDR3 region has the DNA TGTGCCAGCAGTTACGGGCGGGAGCAAAATGAGCAGTTCTTC.

This chain uses TRBV12-3 or TRBV12-4 with TRBJ2-1; D is unresolved. V dropped 3 bases and J dropped 0 bases, with 12 bases sitting between them. The length of the CDR3 is 16 residues. The CDR3 loop reads CASSFGSADSYNEQFF. The CDR3 DNA reads TGTGCCAGCAGTTTTGGAAGTGCTGACTCCTACAATGAGCAGTTCTTC.

This chain links TRBV25-1 with TRBJ1-6; TRBD1 might be the D (6 bases). CDR3 length: 13 amino acids. V lost 3 bases to trimming and J lost 7 bases, with 7 bases between them. Germline CDR1 MGHDK, CDR2 SYGVNS. CDR3 nucleotides: TGTGCCAGCAGTGACAGGGGAAATTCACCCCTCCACTTT. Protein sequence: CASSDRGNSPLHF.

The chain couples TRBV20-1 to TRBJ2-5; the D gene is possibly TRBD1 (6 bases). V was shortened by 3 bases and J by 4 bases, with 15 bases between the two germline ends. The CDR3 loop spans 14 amino acids. Germline values: CDR1 DFQATT, CDR2 SNEGSKA (reference sequence). The CDR3 protein is CSASVGQYIETQYF. The CDR3 DNA follows: TGCAGTGCTAGTGTAGGACAGTATATAGAGACCCAGTACTTC.

V usage is TRBV7-9 and J usage is TRBJ2-3; 7 positions agree with TRBD2. The CDR3 consists of 15 residues. Germline V gene sequence: CDR1 SEHNR, CDR2 FQNEAQ (reference sequence). J lost 3 bases, V lost 6 bases, and 9 bases had no gene match. The CDR3 DNA is TGTGCCAGCAGGACGCCCGCGGGAGCGACAGATACGCAGTATTTT. Protein sequence: CASRTPAGATDTQYF.